A single sample is the source of the 9 T cell receptor beta chains below, sequenced in a study of control samples from healthy donors and cancer patients. Here immunoSEQ multiplex PCR was the method, and the copy in TCRdb shows in-frame clones only, minus some. The table shows approximately 9,800 clones, with just over 90% occurring only once. Sample: PBMCs. These receptors originate from a man between 60 and 75 years old with colorectal cancer.

The CDR3 protein is CASSGRVETQYF. CDR3 sequence (DNA): TGTGCCAGCTCGGGGAGGGTCGAGACCCAGTACTTC. The chain recombines TRBV18 with TRBJ2-5, with TRBD2 identical over 7 bases. The CDR3 is 12 amino acids. CDR1 and CDR2 from the germline V gene are KGHSH and LQKENI. V was clipped by 6 bases and J by 5 bases; unmatched bases: 3.

As regards this clone: At the DNA level, this CDR3 is encoded by other sequences in the same sample as well. V gene TRBV7-2 combines with J gene TRBJ1-2; tentative D call: TRBD1 (6 bases). Between the trimmed V and J ends, which lost 1 base and 7 bases, there was a span of 16 bases. This CDR3 spans 15 amino acids. The germline gives CDR1 SGHTA, CDR2 FQGNSA. The CDR3 DNA reads as TGTGCCAGCAGCTTAGTGGGGCGGGGGCAGGGTGGCTACACCTTC. Its protein product is CASSLVGRGQGGYTF.

The chain recombines TRBV11-3 with TRBJ2-7; TRBD1 aligns across 9 bases. The CDR3 consists of 13 residues. Per the germline V gene, CDR1 is SGHNT and CDR2 is YENEEA. Germline trimming cut 5 bases from V and 6 bases from J; bases unmatched to any gene: 5. DNA for the CDR3: TGTGCCAGCAGCCCGTGGACAGGGGCCGAGCAGTACTTC. As protein: CASSPWTGAEQYF.

The chain uses TRBV12-3 or TRBV12-4 and TRBJ1-6; a possible D gene is TRBD1 (5 bases). The CDR3 loop spans 12 amino acids. The V gene lost 4 bases and the J gene lost 8 bases, with 6 bases spanning the gap. The CDR3 spells CASSWTHSPLHF. The DNA for the CDR3 is TGTGCCAGCAGTTGGACACATTCACCCCTCCACTTT.

This rearrangement joins TRBV28 to TRBJ1-2; maybe TRBD1 (5 bases). The V end was cut by 2 bases, the J end by 4 bases, with 11 bases between. Germline V gene lookup returns CDR1 MDHEN and CDR2 SYDVKM. This CDR3 comprises 14 residues. The CDR3 sequence is CASSLQQGPYGYTF. As DNA, the CDR3 is TGTGCCAGCAGTTTACAGCAGGGCCCCTATGGCTACACCTTC.

V gene TRBV9 combines with J gene TRBJ2-1; D call uncertain. V lost 3 bases, J lost 0 bases, and 13 bases lay in between. This CDR3 is 16 amino acids long. Germline CDR1 and CDR2: SGDLS and YYNGEE. This chain's CDR3 is CASSEYGGSSYNEQFF. The CDR3 DNA follows: TGTGCCAGCAGCGAGTACGGCGGTAGCTCCTACAATGAGCAGTTCTTC. Looking up the rest from reference TRBV9 and TRBJ2-1 gives the full variable domain: DSGVTQTPKHLITATGQRVTLRCSPRSGDLSVYWYQQSLDQGLQFLIQYYNGEERAKGNILERFSAQQFPDLHSELNLSSLELGDSALYFCASSEYGGSSYNEQFFGPGTRLTVL.

This chain uses TRBV7-2 with TRBJ1-6, with D tentatively TRBD1 (6 bases). The CDR3 sequence is 15 residues long. Germline V gene lookup returns CDR1 SGHTA and CDR2 FQGNSA. V was trimmed by 1 base and J by 8 bases, leaving 12 bases between them. CDR3 protein: CASSLGQGRDSPLHF. In DNA, the CDR3 is TGTGCCAGCAGCTTAGGGCAGGGGAGAGATTCACCCCTCCACTTT.

V is TRBV11-2 and J is TRBJ2-2, with D perhaps TRBD2 (5 bases). Germline-derived CDR1 and CDR2 are SGHAT and FQNNGV. V shed 5 bases and J shed 2 bases, with 12 bases lying between them. The CDR3 loop spans 15 amino acids. CDR3: CASSGSFLNTGELFF. CDR3 DNA: TGTGCCAGCAGCGGGAGCTTTTTAAACACCGGGGAGCTGTTTTTT.

This clone was counted a single time. The rearrangement joins TRBV5-1 to TRBJ2-7, with D possibly TRBD1 on 5 matching bases. Trimming cost V 0 bases and J 1 base, with 14 bases left between them. Germline CDR1 is SGHRS and CDR2 is YFSETQ. The CDR3 loop spans 16 amino acids. CDR3 DNA sequence: TGCGCCAGCAGCTTGGCCGCGCAGGGTCTATCCTACGAGCAGTACTTC. Translating gives CASSLAAQGLSYEQYF. Looking up the rest from reference TRBV5-1 and TRBJ2-7 gives the full variable domain: KAGVTQTPRYLIKTRGQQVTLSCSPISGHRSVSWYQQTPGQGLQFLFEYFSETQRNKGNFPGRFSGRQFSNSRSEMNVSTLELGDSALYLCASSLAAQGLSYEQYFGPGTRLTVT.